This entry lists 13 T cell receptor beta chains sequenced from one sample in a study of cytomegalovirus exposure and HLA in healthy donors. With 60 Vbeta and 13 Jbeta primers, the PCR was carried out. Measured with immunoSEQ multiplex PCR; TCRdb has only the in-frame clones, and not every one. The sample includes fewer than 85,000 clones. The sequenced sample was PBMCs. Source of these receptors: a middle-aged woman in good health and CMV-seropositive.

The chain couples TRBV15 to TRBJ1-2, with a tentative D call TRBD1 (5 bases). Trimming left V 5 bases short and J 5 bases short, with 18 bases between. The CDR3 totals 15 residues. CDR1 and CDR2 from the germline V gene are LNHNV and YYDKDF (reference sequence). The CDR3 loop reads CATSVEARALYGYTF. The DNA of the CDR3 is TGTGCCACCAGCGTCGAGGCCAGGGCGCTTTATGGCTACACCTTC.

The V gene is TRBV12-5, the J gene TRBJ2-1, with 13 nucleotides matching TRBD2. The junction had 5 bases not matched to a gene; V was cut back by 0 bases and J by 9 bases. The length of the CDR3 is 16 residues. CDR1 LGHNT and CDR2 FRNRAP come from the germline V gene. CDR3 amino acids: CASGLVLAGGPREQFF. CDR3 DNA sequence: TGTGCTAGTGGTTTGGTACTAGCGGGGGGGCCGCGTGAGCAGTTCTTC.

The V gene is TRBV5-1, the J gene TRBJ1-2; possible D gene TRBD1, 5 bases. The CDR3 sequence is 17 residues long. Trimming took off 4 bases at V and 3 bases at J, with 22 bases between the two ends. The germline V gene has CDR1 SGHRS and CDR2 YFSETQ. CDR3 loop: CASSQDPGAGNDYGYTF. DNA of the CDR3: TGCGCCAGCAGCCAGGACCCCGGAGCAGGGAACGACTATGGCTACACCTTC.

V gene TRBV28 combines with J gene TRBJ2-1, with 10 positions matching TRBD2. This CDR3 contains 16 residues. The germline gives CDR1 MDHEN, CDR2 SYDVKM. The trim removed 5 bases at V and 1 base at J, leaving 5 bases unmatched. The chain's CDR3 is CASSGTSGMSYNEQFF. The CDR3 region has the DNA TGTGCCAGCAGTGGAACTAGCGGGATGTCCTACAATGAGCAGTTCTTC.

V gene TRBV19 combines with J gene TRBJ1-2; D is undetermined. Germline lookup yields CDR1 LNHDA and CDR2 SQIVND (reference sequence). The CDR3 contains 14 residues. The V and J ends lost 8 bases and 4 bases respectively, with 17 bases between them. The CDR3 bases are TGTGCCAGTGTCTCCGACCAGACACTCTATGGCTACACCTTC. Translated: CASVSDQTLYGYTF.

The genes are TRBV28 and TRBJ1-1; D gene uncertain. CDR1 is MDHEN, CDR2 SYDVKM, per germline. Trimming removed 11 bases from V and 4 bases from J, with 20 bases in between. The CDR3 runs to 14 residues. This CDR3 is CAASMAGPSTEAFF. The CDR3 nucleotides are TGTGCCGCCAGCATGGCTGGGCCAAGCACTGAAGCTTTCTTT.

This sequence joins TRBV7-8 and TRBJ1-1; D may be TRBD1 (5 bases). This CDR3 is built from 15 residues. V dropped 2 bases and J dropped 2 bases, with 12 bases sitting between them. The germline CDR1 and CDR2 sequences are SGHVS and FQNEAQ. The chain's CDR3 is CASSLSPGINTEAFF. Written as DNA, the CDR3 is TGTGCCAGCAGCTTATCGCCAGGGATTAACACTGAAGCTTTCTTT.

The chain recombines TRBV7-3 with TRBJ2-3; TRBD2 agrees at 10 bases. CDR1 and CDR2 (germline): SGHTA, FQGTGA. The CDR3 has 16 amino acids. V lost 5 bases, J lost 2 bases, and 7 bases stayed unmatched. As DNA, the CDR3 is TGTGCCAGCAGCGCGGAGCTAGCGGGAGCCACAGATACGCAGTATTTT. Translation gives CASSAELAGATDTQYF. Combining the CDR3 with reference TRBV7-3 and TRBJ2-3 gives the whole variable domain GAGVSQTPSNKVTEKGKYVELRCDPISGHTALYWYRQSLGQGPEFLIYFQGTGAADDSGLPNDRFFAVRPEGSVSTLKIQRTERGDSAVYLCASSAELAGATDTQYFGPGTRLTVL.

The V call is TRBV27, the J call TRBJ2-2, with 7 bases aligning to TRBD1. Germline lookup yields CDR1 MNHEY and CDR2 SMNVEV (reference sequence). Trimming took 9 bases from V and 7 from J; bases not matched to a gene: 11. The CDR3 contains 14 residues. The CDR3 here is CASSRTGLGGELFF. For the CDR3, the DNA is TGTGCCAGTTCCCGGACAGGCCTCGGCGGGGAGCTGTTTTTT.

This chain connects TRBV7-9 to TRBJ1-4; possibly TRBD1 for D (5 bases). CDR1 and CDR2 (germline): SEHNR, FQNEAQ (reference sequence). V gave up 5 bases and J gave up 3 bases, with 19 bases separating them. This CDR3 region has 17 residues. The CDR3 sequence is CASSPTLGGASNEKLFF. As DNA, the CDR3 is TGTGCCAGCAGCCCTACCCTAGGCGGGGCTTCTAATGAAAAACTGTTTTTT.

CDR3 amino acids: CASRKDRAEAFF. CDR3 coding DNA: TGTGCCAGCAGGAAGGACAGGGCTGAAGCTTTCTTT. The V gene is TRBV13, the J gene TRBJ1-1; 8 bases align to TRBD1. There are 12 residues in the CDR3. Germline V gene sequence: CDR1 PRHDT, CDR2 FYEKMQ (reference sequence). J gave up 6 bases and V 6 bases, and 3 bases lay outside the gene matches.

The gene calls are TRBV20-1 and TRBJ2-7, with 8 bases matching TRBD2. The V gene end was trimmed by 6 bases and the J gene end by 6 bases; junction bases not matched to a gene: 4. Germline-derived CDR1 and CDR2 are DFQATT and SNEGSKA (reference sequence). The CDR3 has 11 amino acids. The CDR3 reads CSAPAGGEQYF. The CDR3 DNA is TGCAGTGCCCCGGCGGGAGGCGAGCAGTACTTC.

The chain employs TRBV7-2 and TRBJ1-1; 8 bases line up with TRBD1. The CDR3 totals 14 residues. CDR1 SGHTA and CDR2 FQGNSA come from the germline V gene. V lost 1 base and J lost 5; bases outside the gene matches: 3. CDR3 nucleotides: TGTGCCAGCAGCTTAGTTGGACAGGGTACTGAAGCTTTCTTT. This encodes CASSLVGQGTEAFF.